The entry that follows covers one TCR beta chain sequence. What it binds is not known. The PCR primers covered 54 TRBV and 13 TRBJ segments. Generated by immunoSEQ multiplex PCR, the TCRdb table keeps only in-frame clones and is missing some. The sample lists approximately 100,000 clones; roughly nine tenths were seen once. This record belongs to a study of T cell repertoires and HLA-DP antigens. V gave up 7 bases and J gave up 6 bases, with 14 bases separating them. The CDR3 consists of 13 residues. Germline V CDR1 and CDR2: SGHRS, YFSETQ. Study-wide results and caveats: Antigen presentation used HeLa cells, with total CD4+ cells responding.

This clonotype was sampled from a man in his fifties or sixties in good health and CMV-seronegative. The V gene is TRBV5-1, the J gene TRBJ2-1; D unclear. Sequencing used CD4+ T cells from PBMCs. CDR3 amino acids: CASRTASANEQFF. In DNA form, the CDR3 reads TGCGCCAGCCGGACCGCGTCGGCCAATGAGCAGTTCTTC.